The 9 T cell receptor beta chains listed next were all sequenced from one sample in a study of cytomegalovirus exposure and HLA in healthy donors. Primers: 60 Vbeta forward and 13 Jbeta reverse. Clones were sequenced by immunoSEQ multiplex PCR, and TCRdb holds only the in-frame ones, with some missing. The sample holds roughly 150,000 clones, approximately 81% seen once. Specimen: PBMCs. Receptors were obtained from a man aged 45-65 years in good health and CMV-seropositive.

The chain couples TRBV30 to TRBJ2-1; D uncertain. The V gene's germline CDR1 is GTSNPN and CDR2 SVGIG (reference sequence). V dropped 0 bases and J dropped 7 bases, with 13 bases sitting between them. The CDR3 contains 14 residues. Here the CDR3 reads CAWSVYPRGNEQFF. Here the CDR3 DNA reads TGTGCCTGGAGTGTCTACCCCCGTGGTAATGAGCAGTTCTTC.

The CDR3 sequence is CASSPKDRGDYEQYF. DNA of the CDR3: TGTGCCAGCAGCCCAAAGGACAGGGGGGACTACGAGCAGTACTTC. The chain couples TRBV7-9 to TRBJ2-7; 10 bases match TRBD1. Losses at the gene ends were 5 bases for V and 3 bases for J; bases not matched to a gene: 7. The CDR3 covers 15 residues. Germline V gives CDR1 SEHNR, CDR2 FQNEAQ (reference sequence).

V and J are TRBV5-4 and TRBJ2-1, with a possible D match to TRBD2 (6 bases). The V gene's germline CDR1 is SGHNT and CDR2 YYREEE (reference sequence). CDR3 length: 13 amino acids. Trimming shortened V by 7 bases and J by 3 bases, and 11 bases separated the two germline ends. CDR3 sequence: CASGGKVYNEQFF. CDR3 coding DNA: TGTGCCAGCGGCGGGAAAGTCTACAATGAGCAGTTCTTC.

The gene calls are TRBV13 and TRBJ2-1, with TRBD2 matching over 8 bases. V gave up 7 bases and J gave up 4 bases; unmatched junction bases: 9. Germline values: CDR1 PRHDT, CDR2 FYEKMQ (reference sequence). The CDR3 is made up of 15 amino acids. CDR3 sequence reads: CASTSASGLYNEQFF. CDR3 coding DNA: TGTGCCAGCACCTCAGCTAGCGGGTTATACAATGAGCAGTTCTTC.

This clone has a single count. J is TRBJ1-5 and V is TRBV18; D gene unclear. Germline V lookup: CDR1 KGHSH, CDR2 LQKENI. V lost 2 bases to trimming and J lost 4 bases, with 6 bases between them. This CDR3 is 13 amino acids long. The CDR3 sequence is CASSPDGNQPQHF. CDR3 sequence (DNA): TGTGCCAGCTCACCAGACGGGAATCAGCCCCAGCATTTT.

V is TRBV9 and J is TRBJ2-7; D is possibly TRBD2 (5 bases). CDR1 and CDR2 (germline): SGDLS, YYNGEE. With 0 bases removed from V and 0 bases from J, the gap between germline ends came to 13 bases. The CDR3 sequence is 16 residues long. The CDR3 here is CASSVDGLASSYEQYF. CDR3 in DNA: TGTGCCAGCAGCGTAGATGGACTTGCGAGCTCCTACGAGCAGTACTTC.

The chain couples TRBV6-5 to TRBJ1-2; the D gene is possibly TRBD1 (5 bases). V gave up 8 bases and J gave up 4 bases, with 11 bases separating them. CDR1 and CDR2 from the germline V gene are MNHEY and SVGAGI. The CDR3 consists of 12 residues. CDR3 coding DNA: TGTGCCAGCGGCGGGGGTGGCTATGGCTACACCTTC. It codes for CASGGGGYGYTF.

DNA for the CDR3: TGCGCCAGCAGCTTGATTACTAGCGGTTACAATGAGCAGTTCTTC. Its protein product is CASSLITSGYNEQFF. The V and J genes are TRBV5-1 and TRBJ2-1; 8 bases map to TRBD2. Germline V gene data show CDR1 as SGHRS and CDR2 as YFSETQ. This CDR3 spans 15 amino acids. V dropped 1 base and J dropped 4; count of bases not matched to a gene: 4.

This clone was seen a single time. The chain carries TRBV25-1 and TRBJ2-7, with TRBD2 matching over 9 bases. CDR1 is MGHDK, CDR2 SYGVNS, per germline. CDR3 length equals 14 residues. The junction had 5 bases not matched to a gene; V was cut back by 3 bases and J by 5 bases. CDR3 residues: CASSDGTSLHEQYF. DNA for the CDR3: TGTGCCAGCAGTGATGGGACTAGCTTACACGAGCAGTACTTC.